A selection of T cell receptor beta chains follows, all from one sample in a study of T-cell memory formation after mild COVID-19. MiXCR, run by TCRdb on the 5' RACE reads, gives a single entry per CDR3 protein. This table holds some 330,000 distinct CDR3 sequences, roughly 20% found once. The sequenced material came from PBMCs or a T cell subset sorted from them (not recorded which). Receptor source: an adult woman who had mild COVID-19 (a few samples of this study predate the infection). Cell type and time point are not known. Both conserved end residues are trimmed from each CDR3. A D gene is named only where the DNA matches it firmly. Clone size is not always given. Where it is, it says once, few, many or a class for expanded clones.

j_call d_call clone_size v_call cdr3_aa
TRBJ2-3 NA NA TRBV5-4 ASSWRTSTDTQY
TRBJ2-7 NA NA TRBV5-1 ASRRQSGSYEQY
TRBJ2-5 NA NA TRBV15 ATSREVGLETQY
TRBJ2-7 NA NA TRBV30 AWRGWGEQY
TRBJ1-1 NA NA TRBV5-1 ASSPGQSKNTEAF
TRBJ2-7 TRBD1 NA TRBV5-5 ASSLRPGQGIEQY
TRBJ1-1 NA few TRBV5-1 ASSLEVRALEAF
TRBJ1-5 TRBD1 few TRBV29-1 SVGQGTNQPQH
TRBJ1-2 TRBD1 NA TRBV2 ASRQGANGYT
TRBJ1-2 NA few TRBV12-3/TRBV12-4 ATAPSLANYGYT
TRBJ2-7 NA many TRBV18 ASSPGTASNYEQY
TRBJ2-5 TRBD2 NA TRBV6-5 ASRGVAGIEETQY
TRBJ2-5 TRBD2 NA TRBV14 ASSQDGIAGESRETQY
TRBJ2-3 NA many TRBV5-6 ASSLATADTQY
TRBJ2-7 NA NA TRBV21-1 ASSPHDIYEQY
TRBJ2-2 TRBD2 NA TRBV5-1 ASSSPPGTSGGHGELF
TRBJ2-7 TRBD1 NA TRBV25-1 ASSEWGQGDEQY
TRBJ1-2 NA few TRBV6-2/TRBV6-3 ASSHDRGYT
TRBJ2-7 NA few TRBV9 ASSALDRDYIYEQY
TRBJ1-2 TRBD1 NA TRBV7-8 ASSGLGTGFNYGYT
TRBJ2-4 NA NA TRBV12-3/TRBV12-4 ASSSQGLAKNIQY
TRBJ2-5 NA many TRBV30 AWTPPGKETQY
TRBJ1-1 NA NA TRBV4-1 ASSQDLGKYGTEAF
TRBJ1-3 NA few TRBV12-3/TRBV12-4 ASTGWRGSSGNTIY
TRBJ2-3 TRBD2 few TRBV7-9 ASSRTSGGFTDTQY
TRBJ2-3 NA NA TRBV11-2 ASSPVRALDTQY
TRBJ2-1 TRBD2 NA TRBV7-2 ASSLVASGPIEQF
TRBJ2-7 NA few TRBV15 ATSRDGGVYEQY
TRBJ1-1 NA NA TRBV24-1 ATSETERSEAF
TRBJ2-7 NA many TRBV4-2 ASSQERDQLEQY
TRBJ2-7 NA few TRBV4-1 ASSQDPLWRGSSYEQY
TRBJ2-1 NA NA TRBV6-1 ASSEWNEQF
TRBJ1-1 NA few TRBV7-2 ASSLRAPWVQNTEAF
TRBJ2-1 TRBD2 few TRBV5-1 ASSLEASGIGYDEQF
TRBJ1-5 TRBD1 NA TRBV7-9 ASSTGVDGQPQH
TRBJ1-2 NA NA TRBV12-3/TRBV12-4 ASRDSWDVRGYT
TRBJ1-4 NA few TRBV2 ASIAGEGTNEKLF
TRBJ1-1 NA few TRBV10-3 AISAASGTGAF
TRBJ2-3 NA few TRBV7-6 ASSLVNTDTQY
TRBJ2-1 NA NA TRBV4-2 ASSQLGIDEQF
TRBJ1-4 TRBD1 few TRBV12-3/TRBV12-4 ASSYATGPFRLF
TRBJ1-1 TRBD1 few TRBV10-3 AINSGTVANTEAF
TRBJ1-1 NA once TRBV27 ASSPLGDPKSEAF
TRBJ2-3 TRBD1 NA TRBV5-1 ASSVHRGDTQY
TRBJ1-2 NA few TRBV2 ASSVSYGYT
TRBJ1-1 TRBD1 many TRBV20-1 SPTGMNTEAF
TRBJ2-3 NA NA TRBV4-2 ASSQGIGTDTQY
TRBJ2-3 TRBD2 few TRBV12-3/TRBV12-4 ASRESGTDRAYTQY
TRBJ2-7 NA few TRBV25-1 ASSVRTSYEQY
TRBJ1-1 TRBD1 few TRBV12-3/TRBV12-4 ASSLTGATEAF